These T cell receptor beta chains were read from a single sample in a study of CD8+CD57+ T cells in acquired aplastic anemia. A single record per CDR3 protein comes from TCRdb applying MiXCR to the reads. The sample holds about 160,000 distinct CDR3 sequences; 60% to 80% are singletons and the top ten take around 45%. The material sequenced was sorted CD4+, CD8+, or CD8+CD57+ T cells (not recorded which) from PBMCs. Receptors originate from a human donor with aplastic anemia. Both conserved end residues are part of each CDR3. The D gene is left open where the match is weak. Size values are once, few and many counts, or a class for expanded clones, and some rows have none.

j_call v_call clone_size d_call cdr3_nt cdr3_aa
TRBJ1-2 TRBV5-1 once TRBD1 TGCGCCAGCAGGGAGGGACAGCAAAACTATGGCTACATCTTC CASREGQQNYGYIF
TRBJ2-1 TRBV20-1 . . TGCAGTGCTCCGATCGGCAATGAGCAGTCCTTC CSAPIGNEQSF
TRBJ1-6 TRBV6-6 . . TGTGCCAGCAGTTTACTGGGTGGGGGATCACCCCTCCACTTT CASSLLGGGSPLHF
TRBJ2-2 TRBV6-5 once . TGTGCCAGCATTAGTGGTGGGGGGACCGGGGAGCTGTTTTTT CASISGGGTGELFF
TRBJ1-1 TRBV20-1 . . TGCAGTGCTAGAGATCTTAACAGGCCGTCCCACACTGAAGCTTTCTTT CSARDLNRPSHTEAFF
TRBJ2-3 TRBV7-6 . . TGTGCCAGCACACAGCGACCCAGCACAGATACGCAGTATTTT CASTQRPSTDTQYF
TRBJ2-7 TRBV12-3/TRBV12-4 . TRBD1 TGTGCCAGCAGTTTCGGACAGGGGGGAACAAAGCAGTACTTC CASSFGQGGTKQYF
TRBJ2-5 TRBV6-1 few TRBD2 TGTGCCAGCAGCCTCGGGACTAGCGGGAGTGTAGAGACCCAGTACTTC CASSLGTSGSVETQYF
TRBJ1-3 TRBV7-2 . . TGTGCCAGCAGCATCAGGGTCTCTGGAAACACCATATATTTT CASSIRVSGNTIYF
TRBJ2-3 TRBV19 . . TGTGCCAGTAGTCTCCGGACAGCTAGCACAGATACGCAGTATTTT CASSLRTASTDTQYF
TRBJ2-2 TRBV24-1 . . TGTGCCACCAGTGATCGTACAGGGCTGTTTTTT CATSDRTGLFF
TRBJ2-5 TRBV7-9 . TRBD2 TGTGCCAGCAGCTTCGTTAGCGGGGGCTACCAAGAGACCCAGTACTTC CASSFVSGGYQETQYF
TRBJ2-7 TRBV10-3 few TRBD1 TGTGCCATCAGTGAGTCCGAGGACAGGGAGCTCTTC CAISESEDRELF
TRBJ1-1 TRBV13 many . TGTGCCAGCAGCTTAGGCCGGCCCGCGGCTTTCTTT CASSLGRPAAFF
TRBJ2-5 TRBV5-5 . . TGTGCCAGCAGCTTGTACGGGGAACAGACCCAGTACTTC CASSLYGEQTQYF
TRBJ1-1 TRBV10-3 . . TGTGCCATCAGTGAGTCCAGGGGAGGTACTGAAGCTTTCTTT CAISESRGGTEAFF
TRBJ2-7 TRBV7-9 . TRBD1 TGTGCCAGCAGCTTAGGGACAGGGGTCTACGAGCAGTACTTC CASSLGTGVYEQYF
TRBJ2-7 TRBV7-6 . . TGTGCCAGCAGCTACACCGGCGGCGAGCAGTACTTC CASSYTGGEQYF
TRBJ1-2 TRBV2 . . TGTGCCAGCAGTGAAGGGGCCGGGACACGGTGGGGCTACACCTTC CASSEGAGTRWGYTF
TRBJ1-2 TRBV20-1 . . TGCAGTGCTCTAATATCGACGGGGGGCAGCAGCTACACCTTC CSALISTGGSSYTF